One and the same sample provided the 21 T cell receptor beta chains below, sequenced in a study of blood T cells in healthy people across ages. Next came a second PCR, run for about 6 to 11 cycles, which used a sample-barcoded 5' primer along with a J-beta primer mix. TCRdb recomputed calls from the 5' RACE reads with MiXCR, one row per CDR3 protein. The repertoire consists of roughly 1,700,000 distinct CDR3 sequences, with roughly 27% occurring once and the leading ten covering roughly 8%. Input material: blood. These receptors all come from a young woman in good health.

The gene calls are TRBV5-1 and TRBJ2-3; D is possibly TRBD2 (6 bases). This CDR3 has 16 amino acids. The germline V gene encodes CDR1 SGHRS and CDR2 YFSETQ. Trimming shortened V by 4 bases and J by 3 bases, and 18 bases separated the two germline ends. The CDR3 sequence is CASSRALGAGTDTQYF. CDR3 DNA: TGCGCCAGCAGCCGTGCGTTAGGTGCGGGGACAGATACGCAGTATTTT.

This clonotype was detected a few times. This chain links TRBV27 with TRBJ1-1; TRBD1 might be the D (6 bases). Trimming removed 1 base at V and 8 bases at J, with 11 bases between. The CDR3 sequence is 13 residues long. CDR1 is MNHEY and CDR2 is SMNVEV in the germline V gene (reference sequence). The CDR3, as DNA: TGTGCCAGCAGTTTATGGGGGCGCCCCGAAGCTTTCTTT. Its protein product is CASSLWGRPEAFF.

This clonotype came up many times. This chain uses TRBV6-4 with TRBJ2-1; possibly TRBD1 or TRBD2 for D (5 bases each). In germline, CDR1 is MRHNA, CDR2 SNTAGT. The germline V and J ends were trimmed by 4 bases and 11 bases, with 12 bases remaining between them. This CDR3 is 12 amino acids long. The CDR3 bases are TGTGCCAGCAGTGTTGGGACGGGAAAGCAGTTCTTC. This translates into CASSVGTGKQFF.

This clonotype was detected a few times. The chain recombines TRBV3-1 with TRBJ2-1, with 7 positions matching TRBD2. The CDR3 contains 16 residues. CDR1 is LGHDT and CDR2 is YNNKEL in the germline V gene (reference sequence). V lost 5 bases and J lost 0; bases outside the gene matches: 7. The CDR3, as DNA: TGTGCCAGCAGCGGGAGGGGCCTCTACTCCTACAATGAGCAGTTCTTC. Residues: CASSGRGLYSYNEQFF.

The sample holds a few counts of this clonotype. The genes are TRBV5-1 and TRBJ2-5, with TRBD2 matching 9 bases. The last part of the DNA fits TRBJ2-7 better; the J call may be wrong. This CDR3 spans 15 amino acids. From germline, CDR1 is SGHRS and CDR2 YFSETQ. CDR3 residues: CASSSLGLAGNEQYF. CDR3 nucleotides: TGCGCCAGCAGCTCCTTAGGGCTAGCGGGGAACGAGCAGTACTTC.

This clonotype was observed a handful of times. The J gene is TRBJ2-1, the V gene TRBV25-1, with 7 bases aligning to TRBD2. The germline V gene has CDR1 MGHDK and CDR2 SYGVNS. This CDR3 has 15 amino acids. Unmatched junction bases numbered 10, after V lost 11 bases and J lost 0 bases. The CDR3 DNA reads TGTGCCGCCCTTGGGGGGGGGAGCTCCTACAATGAGCAGTTCTTC. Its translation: CAALGGGSSYNEQFF. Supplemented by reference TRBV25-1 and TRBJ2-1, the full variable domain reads EADIYQTPRYLVIGTGKKITLECSQTMGHDKMYWYQQDPGMELHLIHYSYGVNSTEKGDLSSESTVSRIRTEHFPLTLESARPSHTSQYLCAALGGGSSYNEQFFGPGTRLTVL.

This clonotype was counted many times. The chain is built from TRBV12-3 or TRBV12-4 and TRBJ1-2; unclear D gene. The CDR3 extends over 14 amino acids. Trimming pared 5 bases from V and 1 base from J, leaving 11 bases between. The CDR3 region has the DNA TGTGCCAGCAGTAAGTGGACGGATAACTATGGCTACACCTTC. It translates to CASSKWTDNYGYTF.

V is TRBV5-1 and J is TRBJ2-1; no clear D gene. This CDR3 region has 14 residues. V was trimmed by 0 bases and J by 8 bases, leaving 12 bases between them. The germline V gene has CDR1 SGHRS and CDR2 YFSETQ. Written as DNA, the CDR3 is TGCGCCAGCAGCTTGGGCTGGGTAGGCGATGAGCAGTTCTTC. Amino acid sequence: CASSLGWVGDEQFF.

CDR3 coding DNA: TGTGCCAGCTCACCGCTCCCAACCTACGAGCAGTACTTC. It is translated as CASSPLPTYEQYF. The chain is built from TRBV18 and TRBJ2-7; no definite D call. V lost 3 bases and J 2 bases, leaving 8 bases between the germline ends. This CDR3 comprises 13 residues. The germline V gene encodes CDR1 KGHSH and CDR2 LQKENI.

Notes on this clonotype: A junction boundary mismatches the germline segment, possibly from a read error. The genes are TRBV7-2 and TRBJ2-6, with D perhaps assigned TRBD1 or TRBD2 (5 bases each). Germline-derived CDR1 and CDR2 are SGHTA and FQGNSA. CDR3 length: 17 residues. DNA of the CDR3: TGTGCCAGCAGCTTAATGGGGCCCACGGCGGGCGCCAACGTCCCGACTTTC. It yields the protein CASSLMGPTAGANVPTF.

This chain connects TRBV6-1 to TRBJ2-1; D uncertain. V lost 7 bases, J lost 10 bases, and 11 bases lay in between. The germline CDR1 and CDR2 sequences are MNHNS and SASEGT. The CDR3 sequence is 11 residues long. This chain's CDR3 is CASTGSREQFF. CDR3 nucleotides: TGTGCCAGCACTGGTAGCCGGGAGCAGTTCTTC.

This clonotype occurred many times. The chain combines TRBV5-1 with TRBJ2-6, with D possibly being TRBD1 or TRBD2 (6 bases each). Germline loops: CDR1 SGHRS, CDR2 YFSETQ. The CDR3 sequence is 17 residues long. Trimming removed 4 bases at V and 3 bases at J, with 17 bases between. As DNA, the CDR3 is TGCGCCAGCAGCGGAGGGGGGCTCGTAAATGGGGCCAACGTCCTGACTTTC. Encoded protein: CASSGGGLVNGANVLTF.

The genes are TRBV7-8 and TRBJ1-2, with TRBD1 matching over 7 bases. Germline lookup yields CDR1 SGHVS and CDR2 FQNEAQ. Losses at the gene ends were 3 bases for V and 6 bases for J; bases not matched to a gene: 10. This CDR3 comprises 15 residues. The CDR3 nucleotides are TGTGCCAGCAGCTTGTCGGGACAGCTCTTTCATGGCTACACCTTC. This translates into CASSLSGQLFHGYTF.

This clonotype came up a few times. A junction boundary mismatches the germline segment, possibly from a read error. The CDR3 loop is CASSLAGGILETQYF. DNA of the CDR3: TGTGCCAGCAGCCTAGCGGGGGGGATCCTTGAGACCCAGTACTTC. The chain recombines TRBV7-2 with TRBJ2-5; 12 nucleotides agree with TRBD2. The length of the CDR3 is 15 residues. Germline-derived CDR1 and CDR2 are SGHTA and FQGNSA.

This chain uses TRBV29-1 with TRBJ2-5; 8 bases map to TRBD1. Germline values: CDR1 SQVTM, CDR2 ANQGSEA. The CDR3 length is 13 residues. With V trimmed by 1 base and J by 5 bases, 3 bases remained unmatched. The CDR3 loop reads CSVEAGGFETQYF. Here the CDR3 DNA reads TGCAGCGTTGAAGCAGGGGGCTTCGAGACCCAGTACTTC.

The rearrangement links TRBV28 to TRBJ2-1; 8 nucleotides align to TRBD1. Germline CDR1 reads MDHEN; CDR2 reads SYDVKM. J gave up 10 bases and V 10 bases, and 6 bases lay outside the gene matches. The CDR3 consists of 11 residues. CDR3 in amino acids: CATQGAREQFF. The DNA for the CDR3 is TGTGCCACCCAGGGGGCCAGGGAGCAGTTCTTC.

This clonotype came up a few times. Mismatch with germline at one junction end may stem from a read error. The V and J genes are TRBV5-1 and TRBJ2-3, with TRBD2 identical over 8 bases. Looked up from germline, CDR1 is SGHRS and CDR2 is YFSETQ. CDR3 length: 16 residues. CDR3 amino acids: CASSLYSGENTDTQYF. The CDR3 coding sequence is TGCGCCAGCAGCTTATATAGCGGGGAGAACACAGATACTCAGTATTTT.

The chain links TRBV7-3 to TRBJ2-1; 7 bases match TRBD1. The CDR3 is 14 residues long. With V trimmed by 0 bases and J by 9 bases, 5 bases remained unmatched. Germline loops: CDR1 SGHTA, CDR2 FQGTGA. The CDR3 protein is CASSLTLGGSEQFF. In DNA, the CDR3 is TGTGCCAGCAGCTTAACTCTAGGGGGCAGTGAGCAGTTCTTC. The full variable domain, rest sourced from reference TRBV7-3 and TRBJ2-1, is GAGVSQTPSNKVTEKGKYVELRCDPISGHTALYWYRQSLGQGPEFLIYFQGTGAADDSGLPNDRFFAVRPEGSVSTLKIQRTERGDSAVYLCASSLTLGGSEQFFGPGTRLTVL.

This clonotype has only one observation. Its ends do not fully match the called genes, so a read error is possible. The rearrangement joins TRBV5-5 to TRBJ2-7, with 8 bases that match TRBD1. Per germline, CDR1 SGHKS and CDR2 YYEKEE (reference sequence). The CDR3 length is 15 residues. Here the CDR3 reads CASSLSGGSSYEQDF. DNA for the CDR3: TGTGCCAGCAGCTTATCAGGGGGCAGCTCCTACGAGCAGGACTTC.

The CDR3 DNA is TGCGCCAGCAGCTTTGGGGACTCGGACACTGAAGCTTTCTTT. Translation: CASSFGDSDTEAFF. V is TRBV5-1 and J is TRBJ1-1, with a weak D call TRBD1 (5 bases). CDR1 and CDR2 from the germline V gene are SGHRS and YFSETQ. V shed 2 bases and J shed 3 bases, with 11 bases lying between them. The CDR3 totals 14 residues.

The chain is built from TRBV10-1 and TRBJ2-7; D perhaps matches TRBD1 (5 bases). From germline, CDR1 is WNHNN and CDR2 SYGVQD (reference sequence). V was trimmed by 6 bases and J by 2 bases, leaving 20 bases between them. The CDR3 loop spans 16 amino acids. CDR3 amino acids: CASSVTGDTSTYEQYF. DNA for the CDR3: TGCGCCAGCAGCGTTACAGGAGACACCTCGACCTACGAGCAGTACTTC.